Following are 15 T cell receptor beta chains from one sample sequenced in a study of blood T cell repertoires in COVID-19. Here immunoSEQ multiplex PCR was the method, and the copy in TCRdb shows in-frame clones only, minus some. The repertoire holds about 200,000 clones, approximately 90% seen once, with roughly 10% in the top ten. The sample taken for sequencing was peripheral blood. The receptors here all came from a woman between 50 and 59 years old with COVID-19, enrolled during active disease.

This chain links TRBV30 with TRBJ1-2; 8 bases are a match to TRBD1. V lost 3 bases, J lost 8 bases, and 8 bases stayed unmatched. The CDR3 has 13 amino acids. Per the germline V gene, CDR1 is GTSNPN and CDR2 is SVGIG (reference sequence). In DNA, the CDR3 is TGTGCCTGGAGCGTTACAGGGGGAATAGGCTACACCTTC. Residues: CAWSVTGGIGYTF.

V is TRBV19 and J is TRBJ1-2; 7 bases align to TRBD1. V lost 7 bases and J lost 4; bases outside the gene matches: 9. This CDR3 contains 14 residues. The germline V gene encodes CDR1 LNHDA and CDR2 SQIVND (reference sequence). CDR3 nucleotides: TGTGCCAGTACACCGTCACAGGGGACCTATGGCTACACCTTC. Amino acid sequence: CASTPSQGTYGYTF.

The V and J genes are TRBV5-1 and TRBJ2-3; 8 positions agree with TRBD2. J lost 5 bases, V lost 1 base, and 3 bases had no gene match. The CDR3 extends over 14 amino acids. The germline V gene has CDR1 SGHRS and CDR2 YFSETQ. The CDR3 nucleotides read TGCGCCAGCAGCTTGCAGCGGGGGCAAGATACGCAGTATTTT. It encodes CASSLQRGQDTQYF.

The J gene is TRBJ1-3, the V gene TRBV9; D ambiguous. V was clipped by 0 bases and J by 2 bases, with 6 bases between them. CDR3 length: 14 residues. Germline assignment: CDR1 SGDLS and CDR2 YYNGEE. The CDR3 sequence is CASSVGVTGNTIYF. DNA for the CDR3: TGTGCCAGCAGCGTAGGCGTAACTGGAAACACCATATATTTT.

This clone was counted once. This CDR3 is CASSQEPGTEAFF. CDR3 bases: TGCGCCAGCAGCCAAGAGCCCGGTACTGAAGCTTTCTTT. This sequence joins TRBV4-3 and TRBJ1-1; D call uncertain. This CDR3 is built from 13 residues. Germline loops: CDR1 LGHNA, CDR2 YSLEER. Trimming shortened V by 0 bases and J by 5 bases, and 7 bases separated the two germline ends.

CDR3 sequence reads: CATSDPGWVSETQYF. The CDR3 region has the DNA TGTGCCACCAGTGACCCGGGTTGGGTTTCAGAGACCCAGTACTTC. The V gene is TRBV24-1, the J gene TRBJ2-5; D gene ambiguous. Between the trimmed V and J ends, which lost 4 bases and 4 bases, there was a span of 15 bases. CDR1 is KGHDR and CDR2 is SFDVKD in the germline V gene. This CDR3 has 15 amino acids.

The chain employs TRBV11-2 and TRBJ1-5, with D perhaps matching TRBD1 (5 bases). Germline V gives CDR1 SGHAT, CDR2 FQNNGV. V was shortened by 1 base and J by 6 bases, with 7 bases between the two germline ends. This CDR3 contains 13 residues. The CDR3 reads CASSLGGGQPQHF. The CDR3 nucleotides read TGTGCCAGCAGCTTAGGGGGGGGTCAGCCCCAGCATTTT.

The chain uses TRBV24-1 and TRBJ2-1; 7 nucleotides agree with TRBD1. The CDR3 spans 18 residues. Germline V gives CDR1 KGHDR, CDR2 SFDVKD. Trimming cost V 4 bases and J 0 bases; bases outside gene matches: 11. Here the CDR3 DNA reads TGTGCCACCAGTGACCAAGGGACAGACCGGAGCTCCTACAATGAGCAGTTCTTC. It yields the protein CATSDQGTDRSSYNEQFF.

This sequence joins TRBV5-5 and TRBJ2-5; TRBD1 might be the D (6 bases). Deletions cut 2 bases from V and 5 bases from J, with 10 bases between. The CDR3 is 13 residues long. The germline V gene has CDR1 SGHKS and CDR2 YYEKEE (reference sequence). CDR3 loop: CASSFRGGETQYF. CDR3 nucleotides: TGTGCCAGCAGCTTCAGGGGTGGGGAGACCCAGTACTTC.

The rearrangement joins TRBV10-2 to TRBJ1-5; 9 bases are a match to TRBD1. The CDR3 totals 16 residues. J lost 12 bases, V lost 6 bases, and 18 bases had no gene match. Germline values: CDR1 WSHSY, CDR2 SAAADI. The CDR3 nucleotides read TGCGCCAGCAGCGAGGCAAAGGGACAGGGACTATGGCACCAGCATTTT. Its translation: CASSEAKGQGLWHQHF.

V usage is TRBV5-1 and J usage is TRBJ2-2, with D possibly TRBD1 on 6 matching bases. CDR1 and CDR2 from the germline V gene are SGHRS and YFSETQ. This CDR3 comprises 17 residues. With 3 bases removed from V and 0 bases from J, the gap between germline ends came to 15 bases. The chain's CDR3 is CASSSGLGAANTGELFF. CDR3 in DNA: TGCGCCAGCAGCTCCGGGCTGGGGGCCGCGAACACCGGGGAGCTGTTTTTT.

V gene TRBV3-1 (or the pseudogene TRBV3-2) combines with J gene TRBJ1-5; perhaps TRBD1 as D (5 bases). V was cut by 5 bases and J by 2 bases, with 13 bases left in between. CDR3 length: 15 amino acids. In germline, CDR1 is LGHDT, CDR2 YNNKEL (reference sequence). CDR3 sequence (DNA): TGTGCCAGCAGCAAACAGGAAGGGTGCAATCAGCCCCAGCATTTT. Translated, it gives CASSKQEGCNQPQHF.

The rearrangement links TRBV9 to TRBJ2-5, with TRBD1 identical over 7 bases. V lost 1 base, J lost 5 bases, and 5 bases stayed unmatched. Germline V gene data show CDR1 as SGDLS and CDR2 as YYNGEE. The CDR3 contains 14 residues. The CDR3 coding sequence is TGTGCCAGCAGCGTATTGGGCAGGGGGGAGACCCAGTACTTC. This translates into CASSVLGRGETQYF.

CDR3 residues: CASSLRDPSTDTQYF. Written as DNA, the CDR3 is TGTGCCAGCAGCCTCCGGGATCCAAGCACAGATACGCAGTATTTT. The chain joins TRBV9 to TRBJ2-3; perhaps TRBD2 as D (5 bases). The V end was cut by 4 bases, the J end by 0 bases, with 12 bases between. There are 15 residues in the CDR3. Germline V CDR1 and CDR2: SGDLS, YYNGEE.

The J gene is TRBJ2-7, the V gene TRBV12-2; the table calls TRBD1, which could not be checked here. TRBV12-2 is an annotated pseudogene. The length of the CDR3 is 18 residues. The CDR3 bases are TGTGCAAGTCGCTTAAAGACAGGGTTTTCATCACCTAACTACGAGCAGTACGTC. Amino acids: CASRLKTGFSSPNYEQYV.